The clone carrying this TCR beta chain was detected a few times. Its target is unknown. This sample stems from a study of T cells in Graves' hyperthyroidism and ophthalmopathy. Notes on the study in general: Ophthalmopathy stood apart from stable hyperthyroidism in a 13 V-J model.

Ophthalmopathy patients had moderate-to-severe active disease, CAS ≥3, NOSPECS ≥4, and disease duration under 3 months. Based on clinical symptoms, serum thyroxine and TRAb, thyroid ultrasound and orbital computed tomography, diagnoses were reached. Amplification of TCR beta CDR3 regions was performed using RNA transcripts as template. Using the HTBI primer set, a first-round RT-PCR was run on the TCR CDR3. MiXCR, run by TCRdb on the multiplex PCR reads, gives a single entry per CDR3 protein. The top ten hold around 4.5% of the sample, which has more than 500,000 distinct CDR3 sequences, roughly 15% seen once. The CDR3 has 13 residues. V lost 5 bases and J lost 2, with 13 bases in between. Germline V lookup: CDR1 SQVTM, CDR2 ANQGSEA.

Specimen: blood. V is TRBV29-1 and J is TRBJ2-7, with D uncertain. This receptor was identified in a woman aged 40 to 55 with Graves' ophthalmopathy. Here the CDR3 reads CSVYMGSPYEQYF. CDR3 bases: TGCAGCGTTTATATGGGGTCCCCCTACGAGCAGTACTTC.